One and the same sample provided the 9 T cell receptor beta chains below, sequenced in a study of T cell responses to AZD1222 COVID-19 vaccine. Using immunoSEQ multiplex PCR, the repertoire was profiled, and TCRdb retains in-frame clones only, with some absent. The sample contains around 200,000 clones, around 90% of which appear only once. Specimen: peripheral blood, collected on day 0 of AZD1222 vaccination. These receptors all stem from an adult in good health.

Ten or more counts support this clone. Other DNA variants within this sample encode the same CDR3. The V call is TRBV19, the J call TRBJ1-5, with TRBD1 matching over 9 bases. The CDR3 consists of 15 residues. V lost 4 bases, J lost 7 bases, and 8 bases stayed unmatched. Germline CDR1 reads LNHDA; CDR2 reads SQIVND (reference sequence). CDR3 sequence reads: CASSTPGQGTQPQHF. The CDR3 nucleotides are TGTGCCAGTAGTACTCCGGGACAGGGCACGCAGCCCCAGCATTTT.

As regards this clone: Other DNA sequences in this specimen translate into the identical CDR3. CDR3 DNA: TGTGCCAGTAGTATCAGGAATCAGCCCCAGCATTTT. It specifies CASSIRNQPQHF. The rearrangement joins TRBV19 to TRBJ1-5; D unclear. From germline, CDR1 is LNHDA and CDR2 SQIVND (reference sequence). The length of the CDR3 is 12 residues. Trimming removed 3 bases from V and 4 bases from J, with 4 bases in between.

This clone was seen a handful of times. The V and J genes are TRBV28 and TRBJ2-5; the D gene is possibly TRBD1 (6 bases). Trimming pared 6 bases from V and 4 bases from J, leaving 21 bases between. Germline CDR1 MDHEN, CDR2 SYDVKM. The CDR3 is 16 residues long. The CDR3 DNA is TGTGCCAGCAGCCCCCGTTGGACAGCCAAGGGAGAGACCCAGTACTTC. Protein: CASSPRWTAKGETQYF.

The V call is TRBV27, the J call TRBJ1-4; no clear D. Between the trimmed V and J ends, which lost 2 bases and 7 bases, there was a span of 2 bases. The germline V gene encodes CDR1 MNHEY and CDR2 SMNVEV (reference sequence). The CDR3 spans 11 residues. CDR3 in amino acids: CASSLVEKLFF. The DNA of the CDR3 is TGTGCCAGCAGTTTAGTTGAAAAACTGTTTTTT.

The count of this clone is one. The gene calls are TRBV7-8 and TRBJ1-2, with D unclear. The CDR3 has 13 amino acids. Germline CDR1 is SGHVS and CDR2 is FQNEAQ. Trimming removed 6 bases at V and 6 bases at J, with 14 bases between. CDR3 in DNA: TGTGCCAGCAGTCCCGGAGTCAGAGATGGCTACACCTTC. It yields the protein CASSPGVRDGYTF.

This chain uses TRBV5-1 with TRBJ1-5; D not resolved. The CDR3 sequence is 13 residues long. Per germline, CDR1 SGHRS and CDR2 YFSETQ. The V and J ends lost 4 bases and 7 bases respectively, with 12 bases between them. CDR3 sequence (DNA): TGCGCCAGCAGCCCGGAAGGTAGACAGCCCCAGCATTTT. Translation: CASSPEGRQPQHF.

The J gene is TRBJ2-1, the V gene TRBV14; 11 bases align to TRBD1. The CDR3 covers 16 residues. CDR1 is SGHDN and CDR2 is FVKESK in the germline V gene. The J segment lost 3 bases and the V segment lost 3 bases, leaving 4 bases of the junction unmatched. As DNA, the CDR3 is TGTGCCAGCAGCCAGCTCGGGACAGGGGGCTACAATGAGCAGTTCTTC. Its protein is CASSQLGTGGYNEQFF.

J is TRBJ1-5 and V is TRBV19; 7 bases agree with TRBD1. Trimming at V came to 6 bases and at J to 7 bases, leaving 6 bases not matched to a gene. CDR3 length: 13 residues. Per germline, CDR1 LNHDA and CDR2 SQIVND (reference sequence). The CDR3, as DNA: TGTGCCAGTAGCAGACAGGGTGGGCAGCCCCAGCATTTT. As protein: CASSRQGGQPQHF.

The count of this clone is one. The rearrangement links TRBV30 to TRBJ1-6; a possible D gene is TRBD1 (6 bases). Trimming cost V 5 bases and J 5 bases, with 13 bases left between them. CDR3 length equals 14 residues. Germline CDR1 reads GTSNPN; CDR2 reads SVGIG (reference sequence). The CDR3 DNA reads TGTGCCTGGGATTTCAGGGGTGATAATTCACCCCTCCACTTT. Its protein product is CAWDFRGDNSPLHF.